These 5 T cell receptor beta chains were all obtained from the same sample, sequenced in a study of tumor-infiltrating lymphocytes in localized non-small cell lung cancer. TCRdb keeps only in-frame clones here, not all; method: immunoSEQ multiplex PCR. The repertoire has around 15,000 clones, approximately 71% of them found once; the top ten carry 6.5%. The specimen sequenced was lung tumor tissue. These receptors all stem from a human donor with non-small cell lung cancer.

The gene calls are TRBV19 and TRBJ1-1; 7 bases match TRBD1. Losses at the gene ends were 5 bases for V and 4 bases for J; bases not matched to a gene: 10. Per the germline V gene, CDR1 is LNHDA and CDR2 is SQIVND (reference sequence). The CDR3 loop spans 15 amino acids. CDR3 coding DNA: TGTGCCAGTAGTCCTGCGGCCCAGGGGGGCACTGAAGCTTTCTTT. Translated: CASSPAAQGGTEAFF.

V gene TRBV18 combines with J gene TRBJ2-7, with 13 positions matching TRBD2. Looked up from germline, CDR1 is KGHSH and CDR2 is LQKENI. After removal of 0 bases from V and 5 bases from J, the junction contained 4 bases not matched to a gene. The CDR3 covers 16 residues. CDR3 residues: CASSPPLAGGSHEQYF. The CDR3 region has the DNA TGTGCCAGCTCACCACCACTAGCGGGAGGGTCCCACGAGCAGTACTTC.

This chain joins TRBV29-1 and TRBJ2-7; D is perhaps TRBD1 (6 bases). This CDR3 comprises 14 residues. V shed 4 bases and J shed 9 bases, with 22 bases lying between them. Germline V CDR1 and CDR2: SQVTM, ANQGSEA. CDR3: CSVGVGQPIEGQYF. In nucleotides, the CDR3 is TGCAGCGTTGGGGTCGGACAGCCCATTGAAGGGCAGTACTTC.

The chain links TRBV28 to TRBJ1-1, with unresolved D. The CDR3 sequence is 12 residues long. The germline V gene encodes CDR1 MDHEN and CDR2 SYDVKM. V was cut by 4 bases and J by 2 bases, with 5 bases left in between. The CDR3 here is CASSSSNTEAFF. The CDR3 DNA sequence: TGTGCCAGCAGTTCCTCTAACACTGAAGCTTTCTTT.

This clone came up a few times. V usage is TRBV28 and J usage is TRBJ2-7; TRBD1 is a possible D gene (6 bases). V was trimmed by 3 bases and J by 5 bases, leaving 14 bases between them. CDR1 MDHEN and CDR2 SYDVKM come from the germline V gene. This CDR3 has 14 residues. DNA for the CDR3: TGTGCCAGCAGTTTCTTCCGACAGGTCCACGAGCAGTACTTC. Its translation is CASSFFRQVHEQYF.